This T cell receptor (beta chain) was found in a study of shared clonotypes between healthy human individuals. Overall study findings and caveats: Estimated richness values were generally larger in naive subsets than in memory subsets.

Germline CDR1 MDHEN, CDR2 SYDVKM. The CDR3 contains 15 residues. With 1 base clipped from V and 8 bases from J, the junction kept 7 bases outside the gene matches. The repertoire was sequenced with immunoSEQ multiplex PCR; TCRdb's copy has only in-frame clones and lacks some. Of about 980,000 clones in the sample, over 60% were seen once. A word on this clone: Its antigen is still unknown.

The sample consisted of memory CD4+ T cells sorted from blood. The subset is: CD45RA-negative fraction. The rearrangement links TRBV28 to TRBJ2-1, with TRBD2 matching over 8 bases. The sequence derives from a young man in good health. CDR3 loop: CASSLLAGGPDEQFF. In DNA, the CDR3 is TGTGCCAGCAGTTTATTGGCGGGAGGCCCTGATGAGCAGTTCTTC.